A single sample gave rise to the 12 T cell receptor beta chains below, sequenced in a study of OX40 agonist ivuxolimab in advanced cancers. Data came from immunoSEQ multiplex PCR; TCRdb stores just in-frame clones and leaves some out. Here the sample spans approximately 74,000 clones, about 88% being singletons. The starting material was CD4+ or CD8+ T cells sorted from blood, obtained in a trial of the OX40 agonist ivuxolimab. All receptors come from an adult with an advanced solid tumor such as melanoma, head and neck, liver or kidney cancer.

The chain links TRBV5-1 to TRBJ2-1; 7 bases match TRBD2. With V trimmed by 0 bases and J by 5 bases, 5 bases remained unmatched. The CDR3 consists of 15 residues. CDR1 SGHRS and CDR2 YFSETQ come from the germline V gene. The CDR3 spells CASSLAGRIDNEQFF. CDR3 in DNA: TGCGCCAGCAGCTTGGCCGGGAGGATCGACAATGAGCAGTTCTTC.

The chain recombines TRBV28 with TRBJ1-2; D is uncertain. Trimming took off 1 base at V and 4 bases at J, with 4 bases between the two ends. This CDR3 comprises 12 residues. From germline, CDR1 is MDHEN and CDR2 SYDVKM. The CDR3 DNA reads as TGTGCCAGCAGTTTATCTATCTATGGCTACACCTTC. Translating it yields CASSLSIYGYTF.

V is TRBV28 and J is TRBJ2-7; the D gene is possibly TRBD2 (5 bases). Trimming took 5 bases from V and 0 from J, leaving 14 bases between them. The CDR3 contains 15 residues. CDR1 and CDR2 (germline): MDHEN, SYDVKM. CDR3 protein: CASSPFGLSSYEQYF. Written as DNA, the CDR3 is TGTGCCAGCAGTCCTTTCGGACTTAGCTCCTACGAGCAGTACTTC.

CDR3 in DNA: TGCGCCAGCAGCGGTGGGACAGGGGGCTACGAGCAGTACTTC. The encoded protein is CASSGGTGGYEQYF. V and J are TRBV5-1 and TRBJ2-7; 11 bases are shared with TRBD1. The V gene end was trimmed by 4 bases and the J gene end by 3 bases; junction bases not matched to a gene: 3. The CDR3 contains 14 residues. Germline V gene data show CDR1 as SGHRS and CDR2 as YFSETQ. Using reference TRBV5-1 and TRBJ2-7 for the parts outside the CDR3, the full variable domain is KAGVTQTPRYLIKTRGQQVTLSCSPISGHRSVSWYQQTPGQGLQFLFEYFSETQRNKGNFPGRFSGRQFSNSRSEMNVSTLELGDSALYLCASSGGTGGYEQYFGPGTRLTVT.

The rearrangement joins TRBV18 to TRBJ1-5; weak D call: TRBD1 (5 bases). V shed 5 bases and J shed 5 bases, with 10 bases lying between them. The germline CDR1 and CDR2 sequences are KGHSH and LQKENI. The CDR3 has 13 amino acids. CDR3 in amino acids: CASSTGRDQPQHF. The DNA of the CDR3 is TGTGCCAGCTCAACGGGACGGGATCAGCCCCAGCATTTT.

V gene TRBV7-2 combines with J gene TRBJ2-1; the match to TRBD2 covers 9 bases. The CDR3 sequence is 15 residues long. Trimming took 4 bases from V and 8 from J; bases not matched to a gene: 9. Germline V gene lookup returns CDR1 SGHTA and CDR2 FQGNSA. CDR3 sequence (DNA): TGTGCCAGCAGCTCGCTGGGACTAGCAGTTTATGAGCAGTTCTTC. It codes for CASSSLGLAVYEQFF.

This clone came up a few times. DNA for the CDR3: TGCGCCAGCAGCCAAGGCCCTAGGGACCACGAGCAGTACTTC. Its protein is CASSQGPRDHEQYF. The chain couples TRBV4-3 to TRBJ2-7; D is tentatively TRBD1 or TRBD2 (5 bases each). The V end lost 1 base, the J end lost 5 bases, and 12 bases lay between the germline ends. From germline, CDR1 is LGHNA and CDR2 YSLEER. CDR3 length equals 14 residues.

The chain couples TRBV27 to TRBJ2-1, with 7 bases fitting TRBD2. The V gene's germline CDR1 is MNHEY and CDR2 SMNVEV (reference sequence). CDR3 size: 15 residues. After removal of 4 bases from V and 9 bases from J, the junction contained 12 bases not matched to a gene. In DNA, the CDR3 is TGTGCCAGCAGTTCCTACTGGGGCGGGGGTGTTGAGCAGTTCTTC. Translated: CASSSYWGGGVEQFF.

CDR3 in DNA: TGTGCCAGCAGCTTACAGACCTCTGGAAACACCATATATTTT. It is translated as CASSLQTSGNTIYF. The V call is TRBV5-4, the J call TRBJ1-3; D gene unclear. Trimming pared 2 bases from V and 0 bases from J, leaving 6 bases between. Germline lookup yields CDR1 SGHNT and CDR2 YYREEE (reference sequence). This CDR3 region has 14 residues.

The chain links TRBV5-1 to TRBJ2-5, with unresolved D. There are 13 residues in the CDR3. Trimming took off 2 bases at V and 7 bases at J, with 12 bases between the two ends. Germline V lookup: CDR1 SGHRS, CDR2 YFSETQ. As DNA, the CDR3 is TGCGCCAGCAGCTTCGATGGTAGTATGACCCAGTACTTC. Amino acids: CASSFDGSMTQYF. The variable domain in full, with the rest retrieved from reference TRBV5-1 and TRBJ2-5, is KAGVTQTPRYLIKTRGQQVTLSCSPISGHRSVSWYQQTPGQGLQFLFEYFSETQRNKGNFPGRFSGRQFSNSRSEMNVSTLELGDSALYLCASSFDGSMTQYFGPGTRLLVL.

V gene TRBV11-2 combines with J gene TRBJ1-3; D remains ambiguous. The germline CDR1 and CDR2 sequences are SGHAT and FQNNGV. This CDR3 region has 14 residues. V dropped 1 base and J dropped 1 base, with 5 bases sitting between them. In DNA form, the CDR3 reads TGTGCCAGCAGCTTAGGGGTATCTGGAAACACCATATATTTT. It yields the protein CASSLGVSGNTIYF.

A single count supports this clone. This rearrangement joins TRBV6-5 to TRBJ2-7; D possibly corresponds to TRBD2 (6 bases). Trimming removed 6 bases at V and 6 bases at J, with 18 bases between. The length of the CDR3 is 14 residues. Germline CDR1 is MNHEY and CDR2 is SVGAGI. Here the CDR3 reads CASRTGDRFGEQYF. CDR3 in DNA: TGTGCCAGCAGGACGGGAGACCGGTTCGGCGAGCAGTACTTC.